This T cell receptor (beta chain) was obtained from a study of blood T cell repertoires in COVID-19. On the study more broadly: PBMCs, B-cell-depleted T cells, or T cells provided the cDNA or gDNA that made up the material.

V shed 6 bases, J shed 2 bases, and the junction held 4 bases outside the gene matches. Germline V lookup: CDR1 LNHDA, CDR2 SQIVND (reference sequence). This CDR3 spans 13 amino acids. Grouping used clinical history reported by participants in a survey and questionnaire. Per the authors' pipeline: Reference gene primer amplification gave estimated nucleated cell counts. Assay used: immunoSEQ multiplex PCR; TCRdb lists only in-frame clones, some missing. D and trimming were read from the DNA, whereas the V and J calls and clone size are those reported in that table. Of 180,000 or so clones listed, roughly 88% are singletons.

What was sequenced was PBMCs or T cells enriched from blood (not recorded which). The chain recombines TRBV19 with TRBJ2-7, with 7 bases aligning to TRBD2. This TCR derives from a woman aged 55-75 years who had recovered from COVID-19. CDR3 sequence reads: CASSREGTYEQYF. The DNA of the CDR3 is TGTGCCAGTAGCAGGGAGGGAACCTACGAGCAGTACTTC.